A selection of T cell receptor beta chains follows, all from one sample in a study of blood T cell repertoires in COVID-19. Here immunoSEQ multiplex PCR was the method, and the copy in TCRdb shows in-frame clones only, minus some. The sample gives approximately 230,000 clones, around 90% of which show up once; more than 1.2% is in the top ten. Sequencing used peripheral blood. These receptors all stem from an elderly man with acute or convalescent COVID-19. Each CDR3 is given with its conserved first and last residue.

V gene	CDR3 length	CDR3 protein
TRBV6-5	15	CASSYSKATSGGYTF
TRBV9	16	CASSVDGGLGTDTQYF
TRBV7-3	14	CASSLHRVGNTIYF
TRBV18	15	CASSPRDRENYGYTF
TRBV9	15	CASSPLAGSSYEQYF
TRBV29-1	16	CSVEVSTSAGLNEQFF
TRBV18	13	CASSEADSYEQYF
TRBV10-1	15	CAIESSKKNTGELFF
TRBV5-1	15	CASRLVAGNDNEQFF
TRBV2	15	CASRPTGLHTDTQYF
TRBV5-6	14	CASSLRPTNEKLFF
TRBV5-4	17	CASSVIRGISGANVLTF
TRBV12-2	12	CASPGRTGELFF
TRBV19	15	CASSIESSSGNTIYF
TRBV11-2	15	CASSYLRGRMTEAFF
TRBV6-6	15	CASSYTGTALDTIYF
TRBV6-5	13	CANRDSSKNIQYF
TRBV7-3	14	CASSFGRGDTEAFF
TRBV4-1	15	CASSQGTGRSYGYTF
TRBV7-3	18	CASSLSPMGAGVAYEQYF
TRBV2	14	CASGLAVNTGELFF
TRBV19	16	CASRISGTSYTGELFF
TRBV27	14	CASAGQGISQPQHF
TRBV7-9	15	CASSLGGPPLDEQFF
TRBV9	14	CASSVGRSNQPQHF
TRBV9	15	CASSVGTGEGNTIYF
TRBV14	13	CASSQWGQGEAFF
TRBV28	14	CASRPVRYNSPLHF
TRBV9	15	CASNPGQMTNTEAFF
TRBV6-5	14	CASKPWFVGNEQFF
TRBV18	16	CASSPGTSRSGNTIYF
TRBV6-5	14	CASPRTGVVETQYF
TRBV3-1/TRBV3-2	14	CASSSLYPDYEQYF
TRBV4-1	14	CASSDRDANYGYTF
TRBV28	14	CASTITGVFNEQFF
TRBV28	15	CASRLRGTLTYEQYF
TRBV21-1	17	CASSKGLNSETSYEQYF
TRBV19	13	CASSVRVKDEQFF
TRBV5-1	15	CASSLAAQVATEAFF
TRBV7-8	15	CASSWGQGARSEAFF
TRBV19	16	CASSLTGTGRSYEQYF
TRBV7-9	16	CASSHGLAGNQETQYF
TRBV19	14	CASSITGGNQPQHF
TRBV10-3	14	CAIRPRDRSYEQYF
TRBV9	15	CASSVVGARNTEAFF
TRBV6-4	16	CASSDSGRAECYGYTF
TRBV19	15	CASSISWVENYEQYF
TRBV27	14	CASRRGGGAETQYF
TRBV12-3/TRBV12-4	13	CASSAGGNQPQHF
TRBV7-9	17	CASSTQVGAGTYYEQYF